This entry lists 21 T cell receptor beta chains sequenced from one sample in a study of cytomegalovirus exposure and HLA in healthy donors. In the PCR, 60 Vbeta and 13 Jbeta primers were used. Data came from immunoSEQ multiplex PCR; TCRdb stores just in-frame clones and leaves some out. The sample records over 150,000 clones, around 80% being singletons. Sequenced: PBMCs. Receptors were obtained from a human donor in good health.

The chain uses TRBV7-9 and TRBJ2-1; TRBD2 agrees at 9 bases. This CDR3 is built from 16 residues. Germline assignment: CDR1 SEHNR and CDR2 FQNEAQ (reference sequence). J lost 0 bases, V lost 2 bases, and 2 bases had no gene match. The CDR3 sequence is CASSLIAGDSYNEQFF. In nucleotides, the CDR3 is TGTGCCAGCAGCTTAATAGCGGGGGACTCCTACAATGAGCAGTTCTTC.

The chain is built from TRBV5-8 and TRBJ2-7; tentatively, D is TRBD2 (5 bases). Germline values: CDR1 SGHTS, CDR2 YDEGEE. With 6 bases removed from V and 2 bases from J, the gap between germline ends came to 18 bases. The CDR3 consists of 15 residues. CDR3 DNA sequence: TGTGCCAGCACCTATAGACTGGGAGAACCCTACGAGCAGTACTTC. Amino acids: CASTYRLGEPYEQYF. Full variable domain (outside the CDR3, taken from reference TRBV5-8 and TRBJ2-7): EAGVTQSPTHLIKTRGQQATLRCSPISGHTSVYWYQQALGLGLQFLLWYDEGEERNRGNFPPRFSGRQFPNYSSELNVNALELEDSALYLCASTYRLGEPYEQYFGPGTRLTVT.

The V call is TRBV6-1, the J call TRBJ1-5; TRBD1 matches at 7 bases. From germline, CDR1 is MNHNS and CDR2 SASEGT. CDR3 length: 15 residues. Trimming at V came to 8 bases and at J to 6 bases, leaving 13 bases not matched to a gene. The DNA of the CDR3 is TGTGCCAGCGGGAGACCACAGGGGATGGCTCAGCCCCAGCATTTT. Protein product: CASGRPQGMAQPQHF.

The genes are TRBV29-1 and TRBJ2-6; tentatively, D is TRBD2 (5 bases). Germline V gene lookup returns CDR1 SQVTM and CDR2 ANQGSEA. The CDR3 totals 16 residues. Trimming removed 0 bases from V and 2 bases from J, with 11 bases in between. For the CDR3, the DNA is TGCAGCGTTGAAGATCTTGCGGGTACTGGGGCCAACGTCCTGACTTTC. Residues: CSVEDLAGTGANVLTF. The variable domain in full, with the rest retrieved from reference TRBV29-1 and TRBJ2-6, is SAVISQKPSRDICQRGTSLTIQCQVDSQVTMMFWYRQQPGQSLTLIATANQGSEATYESGFVIDKFPISRPNLTFSTLTVSNMSPEDSSIYLCSVEDLAGTGANVLTFGAGSRLTVL.

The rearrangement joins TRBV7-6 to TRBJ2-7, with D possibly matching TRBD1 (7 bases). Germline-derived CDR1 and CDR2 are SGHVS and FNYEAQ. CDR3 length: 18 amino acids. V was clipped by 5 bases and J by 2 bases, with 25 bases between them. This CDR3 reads CASSPLGGGRGITYEQYF. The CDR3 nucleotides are TGTGCCAGCAGCCCCCTGGGGGGTGGCAGGGGGATCACCTACGAGCAGTACTTC.

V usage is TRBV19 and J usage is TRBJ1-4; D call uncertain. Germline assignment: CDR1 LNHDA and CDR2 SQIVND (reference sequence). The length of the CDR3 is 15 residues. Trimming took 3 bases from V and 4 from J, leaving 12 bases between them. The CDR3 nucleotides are TGTGCCAGTAGTATGGAAACAGCTTTTAATGAAAAACTGTTTTTT. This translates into CASSMETAFNEKLFF.

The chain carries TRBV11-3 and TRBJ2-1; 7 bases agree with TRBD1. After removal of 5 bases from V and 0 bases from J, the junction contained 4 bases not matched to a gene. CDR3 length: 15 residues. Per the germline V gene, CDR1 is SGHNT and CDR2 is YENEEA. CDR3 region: CASSQDRNSYNEQFF. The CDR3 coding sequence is TGTGCCAGCAGCCAGGACAGGAACTCCTACAATGAGCAGTTCTTC.

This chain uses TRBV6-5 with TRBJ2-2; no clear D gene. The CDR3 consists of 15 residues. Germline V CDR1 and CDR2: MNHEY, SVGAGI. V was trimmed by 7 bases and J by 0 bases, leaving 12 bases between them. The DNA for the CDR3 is TGTGCCAGCAACAAAATGGCGGCGAACACCGGGGAGCTGTTTTTT. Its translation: CASNKMAANTGELFF.

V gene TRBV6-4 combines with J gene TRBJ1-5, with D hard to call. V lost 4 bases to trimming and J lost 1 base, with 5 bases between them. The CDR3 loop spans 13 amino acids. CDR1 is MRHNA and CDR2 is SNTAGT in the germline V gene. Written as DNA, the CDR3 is TGTGCCAGCAGTGTCGAGAGCAATCAGCCCCAGCATTTT. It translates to CASSVESNQPQHF.

The CDR3 loop is CASSGGQGSNEKLFF. CDR3 nucleotide sequence: TGTGCCAGCAGTGGGGGACAGGGTTCTAATGAAAAACTGTTTTTT. The rearrangement uses TRBV6-1 and TRBJ1-4; TRBD1 agrees at 9 bases. The ends lost 4 bases at V and 3 bases at J; junction bases unmatched: 3. The CDR3 runs to 15 residues. The germline gives CDR1 MNHNS, CDR2 SASEGT.

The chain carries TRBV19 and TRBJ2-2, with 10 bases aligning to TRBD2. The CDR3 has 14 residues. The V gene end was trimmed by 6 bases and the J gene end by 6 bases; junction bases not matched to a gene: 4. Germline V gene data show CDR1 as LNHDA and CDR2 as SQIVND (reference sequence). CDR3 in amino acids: CASRERGGPGELFF. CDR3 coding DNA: TGTGCCAGTAGGGAGCGGGGGGGCCCCGGGGAGCTGTTTTTT.

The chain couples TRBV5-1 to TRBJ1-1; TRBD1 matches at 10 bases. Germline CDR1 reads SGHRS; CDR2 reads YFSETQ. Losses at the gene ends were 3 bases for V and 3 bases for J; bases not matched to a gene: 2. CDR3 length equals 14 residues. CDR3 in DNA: TGCGCCAGCAGCTGGGGGACAGGGGACACTGAAGCTTTCTTT. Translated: CASSWGTGDTEAFF.

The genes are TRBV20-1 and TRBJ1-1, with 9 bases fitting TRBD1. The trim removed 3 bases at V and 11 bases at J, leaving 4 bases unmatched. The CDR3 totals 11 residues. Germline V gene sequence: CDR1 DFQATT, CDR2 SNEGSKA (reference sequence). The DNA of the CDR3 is TGCAGTGCTAGGGGGACAGGGAAGGCTTTCTTT. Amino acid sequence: CSARGTGKAFF.

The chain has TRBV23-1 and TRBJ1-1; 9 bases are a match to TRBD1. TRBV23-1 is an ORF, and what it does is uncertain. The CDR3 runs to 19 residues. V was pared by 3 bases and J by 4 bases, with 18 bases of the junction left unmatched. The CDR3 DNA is TGCGCCAGCAGTCACCCTCTAAATCTCCGGGACAGGGAGGCCACTGAAGCTTTCTTT. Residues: CASSHPLNLRDREATEAFF.

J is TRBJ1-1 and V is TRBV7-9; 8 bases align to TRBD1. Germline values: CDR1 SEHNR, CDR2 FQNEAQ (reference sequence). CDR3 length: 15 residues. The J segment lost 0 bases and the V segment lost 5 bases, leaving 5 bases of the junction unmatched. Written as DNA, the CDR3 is TGTGCCAGCAGCCCCAGACAGGGGATGAACACTGAAGCTTTCTTT. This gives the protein CASSPRQGMNTEAFF.

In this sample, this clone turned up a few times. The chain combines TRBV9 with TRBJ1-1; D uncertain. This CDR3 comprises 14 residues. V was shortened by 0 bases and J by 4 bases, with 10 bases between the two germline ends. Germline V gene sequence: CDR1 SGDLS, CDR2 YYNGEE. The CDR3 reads CASSVESEGTEAFF. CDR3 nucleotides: TGTGCCAGCAGCGTAGAGTCAGAGGGCACTGAAGCTTTCTTT.

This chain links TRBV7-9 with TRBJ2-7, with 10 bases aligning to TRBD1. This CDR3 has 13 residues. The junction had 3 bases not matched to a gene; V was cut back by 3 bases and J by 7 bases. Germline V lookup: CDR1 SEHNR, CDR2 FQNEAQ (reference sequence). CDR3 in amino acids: CASSFGTGVEQYF. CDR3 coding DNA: TGTGCCAGCAGCTTCGGGACAGGGGTAGAGCAGTACTTC.

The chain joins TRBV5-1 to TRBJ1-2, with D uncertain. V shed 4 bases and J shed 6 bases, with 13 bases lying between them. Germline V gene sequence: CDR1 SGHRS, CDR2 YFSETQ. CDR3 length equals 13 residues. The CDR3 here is CASSPRGQHGYTF. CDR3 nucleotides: TGCGCCAGCAGCCCGCGTGGGCAGCATGGCTACACCTTC. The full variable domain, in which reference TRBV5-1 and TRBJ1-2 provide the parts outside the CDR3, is KAGVTQTPRYLIKTRGQQVTLSCSPISGHRSVSWYQQTPGQGLQFLFEYFSETQRNKGNFPGRFSGRQFSNSRSEMNVSTLELGDSALYLCASSPRGQHGYTFGSGTRLTVV.

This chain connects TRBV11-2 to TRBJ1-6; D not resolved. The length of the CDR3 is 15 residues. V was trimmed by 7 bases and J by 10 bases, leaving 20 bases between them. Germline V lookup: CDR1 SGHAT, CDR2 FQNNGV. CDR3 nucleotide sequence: TGTGCCAGCACGACCCTGCTGGGAGGGAACTCACCCCTCCACTTT. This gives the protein CASTTLLGGNSPLHF.

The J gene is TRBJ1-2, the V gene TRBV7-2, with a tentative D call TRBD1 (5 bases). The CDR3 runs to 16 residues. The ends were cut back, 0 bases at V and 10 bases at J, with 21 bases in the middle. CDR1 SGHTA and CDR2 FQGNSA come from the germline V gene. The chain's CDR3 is CASSLASARREKDYTF. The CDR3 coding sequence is TGTGCCAGCAGCTTAGCGTCCGCTCGCAGGGAAAAGGACTACACCTTC. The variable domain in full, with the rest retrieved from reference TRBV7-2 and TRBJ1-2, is GAGVSQSPSNKVTEKGKDVELRCDPISGHTALYWYRQSLGQGLEFLIYFQGNSAPDKSGLPSDRFSAERTGGSVSTLTIQRTQQEDSAVYLCASSLASARREKDYTFGSGTRLTVV.

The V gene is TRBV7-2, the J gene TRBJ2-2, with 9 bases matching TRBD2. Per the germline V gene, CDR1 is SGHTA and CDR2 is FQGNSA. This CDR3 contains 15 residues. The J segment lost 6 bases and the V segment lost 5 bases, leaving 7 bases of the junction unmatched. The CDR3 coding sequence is TGTGCCAGCAGCCGGCGGGGGGGCGGAGCCGGGGAGCTGTTTTTT. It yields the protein CASSRRGGGAGELFF.